This TCR beta chain was sequenced in a study of T-cell reconstitution after alpha-beta-depleted transplantation in children listed by TCRdb under 2016. Background for the entire study: Using TCR repertoire profiling, the study quantitatively followed how T-cell immune reconstitution unfolded in children after TCRalphabeta/CD19-depleted allogeneic hematopoietic cell transplantation.

Preparation of the library involved PCR. The reads were generated on an Illumina HiSeq 2500. To normalize quantification of the TCRbeta repertoire, the TCR libraries were built with molecular barcoding that relied on unique molecular identifiers. Starting from the raw public reads, TCRdb applied fastp trimming at Q25, assembled clones with MiXCR and retained in-frame beta chains. CDR3 protein sequences are deduplicated, and each keeps its most common genes and DNA. Present in this sample are about 400,000 distinct CDR3 sequences, about a fifth of which were seen just once. 3.8% of the sample is in the top ten clones. This clonotype was detected only a few times. What antigen it recognizes has not been identified. No much larger clone exists at a distance of one base, and base qualities are not known. The V and J ends are trimmed by 6 bases and 3 bases, leaving 7 bases between them. Spanning cysteine to phenylalanine, the CDR3 consists of 12 amino acids. Only the CDR3 part of the read is kept: 36 bases, read in frame from the first base. CDR1 and CDR2, looked up from the germline V gene, are ENHRY and SYGVKD.

The chain links TRBV10-3 with TRBJ2-3, and possibly TRBD2, on 6 matching bases. This sequence was found in a human donor who donated a stem cell graft to a child with acute myeloid leukemia. This sample comprised PBMCs from the stem cell graft donor, obtained from the stem cell graft. The CDR3 reads as follows: CAISGSTDTQYF. The nucleotide sequence is TGTGCCATCAGCGGGAGTACAGATACGCAGTATTTT.